Below are 30 T cell receptor beta chains sequenced from a single sample in a study of beta chain features in type 1 diabetes. Expressed TCRB transcripts were sequenced, since all the RNA that had been isolated was reverse transcribed. The assay was immunoSEQ multiplex PCR, and TCRdb's table has in-frame clones only and misses some. The sample holds some 270,000 clones, 7% to 9% seen once. The sequenced sample was central memory CD4+ T cells from blood. These receptors were obtained from a young woman in good health.

V is TRBV6-5 and J is TRBJ1-1, with D uncertain. The CDR3 contains 13 residues. V was clipped by 6 bases and J by 3 bases, with 11 bases between them. CDR1 is MNHEY and CDR2 is SVGAGI in the germline V gene. CDR3 DNA: TGTGCCAGCAGCCCCGACGGCCACACTGAAGCTTTCTTT. It codes for CASSPDGHTEAFF.

This clone was seen more than once but under ten times. The V call is TRBV7-6, the J call TRBJ2-5; 13 nucleotides align to TRBD2. CDR3 size: 19 residues. CDR1 is SGHVS, CDR2 FNYEAQ, per germline. Trimming cost V 5 bases and J 4 bases; bases outside gene matches: 16. CDR3 nucleotides: TGTGCCAGCAGCCATACAGTATTACTAGCGGGGGGGCTTGGAGAGACCCAGTACTTC. It specifies CASSHTVLLAGGLGETQYF.

This clone was seen only a few times. V usage is TRBV13 and J usage is TRBJ2-5; 11 bases line up with TRBD2. The CDR3 spans 16 residues. V lost 2 bases, J lost 4 bases, and 6 bases stayed unmatched. Germline loops: CDR1 PRHDT, CDR2 FYEKMQ (reference sequence). The CDR3 sequence: CASSLRPSGRLETQYF. CDR3 in DNA: TGTGCCAGCAGCTTACGTCCTAGCGGGAGGTTAGAGACCCAGTACTTC. The full variable domain, with the rest looked up from reference TRBV13 and TRBJ2-5, is AAGVIQSPRHLIKEKRETATLKCYPIPRHDTVYWYQQGPGQDPQFLISFYEKMQSDKGSIPDRFSAQQFSDYHSELNMSSLELGDSALYFCASSLRPSGRLETQYFGPGTRLLVL.

The chain is built from TRBV11-2 and TRBJ1-3; possibly TRBD1 for D (5 bases). This CDR3 has 15 residues. Germline CDR1 reads SGHAT; CDR2 reads FQNNGV. V gave up 5 bases and J gave up 3 bases, with 14 bases separating them. The chain's CDR3 is CASSVNRGYGNTIYF. The CDR3 nucleotides read TGTGCCAGCAGCGTAAACCGGGGCTATGGAAACACCATATATTTT. Drawing the rest from reference TRBV11-2 and TRBJ1-3, the complete variable domain is EAGVAQSPRYKIIEKRQSVAFWCNPISGHATLYWYQQILGQGPKLLIQFQNNGVVDDSQLPKDRFSAERLKGVDSTLKIQPAKLEDSAVYLCASSVNRGYGNTIYFGEGSWLTVV.

This clone has just a few counts. This chain links TRBV4-2 with TRBJ1-1; D might be TRBD1 (5 bases). This CDR3 is 17 amino acids long. V was clipped by 1 base and J by 6 bases, with 21 bases between them. Germline CDR1 LGHNA, CDR2 YNFKEQ. CDR3 nucleotides: TGTGCCAGCAGCCAAGTTTGGTCAGGTGGGGACTACCCTGAAGCTTTCTTT. It specifies CASSQVWSGGDYPEAFF.

The chain uses TRBV28 and TRBJ1-1; perhaps TRBD1 as D (5 bases). The V gene lost 5 bases and the J gene lost 1 base, with 11 bases spanning the gap. CDR3 size: 14 residues. CDR1 and CDR2 from the germline V gene are MDHEN and SYDVKM. The CDR3 loop is CASSPGGSNTEAFF. CDR3 nucleotide sequence: TGTGCCAGCAGTCCCGGGGGGTCGAACACTGAAGCTTTCTTT.

V is TRBV7-8 and J is TRBJ1-5; no clear D. CDR1 and CDR2 from the germline V gene are SGHVS and FQNEAQ. This CDR3 contains 15 residues. V lost 3 bases and J 5 bases, leaving 14 bases between the germline ends. CDR3 in amino acids: CASSLTYSHDQPQHF. The CDR3 DNA follows: TGTGCCAGCAGCTTGACTTACAGTCACGATCAGCCCCAGCATTTT. The full variable domain, completed using reference TRBV7-8 and TRBJ1-5, is GAGVSQSPRYKVAKRGQDVALRCDPISGHVSLFWYQQALGQGPEFLTYFQNEAQLDKSGLPSDRFFAERPEGSVSTLKIQRTQQEDSAVYLCASSLTYSHDQPQHFGDGTRLSIL.

Many counts were recorded for this clone. This rearrangement joins TRBV9 to TRBJ2-3; no reliable D call. CDR3 length: 16 residues. Per the germline V gene, CDR1 is SGDLS and CDR2 is YYNGEE. V was pared by 3 bases and J by 0 bases, with 14 bases between. CDR3 region: CASSAQLSSSTDTQYF. CDR3 DNA sequence: TGTGCCAGCAGCGCTCAGCTGAGTTCTAGCACAGATACGCAGTATTTT.

CDR3 DNA sequence: TGTGCCAGCAGCCAGCCCACCACAGATACGCAGTATTTT. Its translation: CASSQPTTDTQYF. The rearrangement joins TRBV4-2 to TRBJ2-3; D call uncertain. The germline V gene has CDR1 LGHNA and CDR2 YNFKEQ. The CDR3 extends over 13 amino acids. Trimming removed 3 bases at V and 2 bases at J, with 6 bases between.

The rearrangement joins TRBV20-1 to TRBJ2-7; D not resolved. This CDR3 region has 11 residues. V was trimmed by 2 bases and J by 4 bases, leaving 6 bases between them. Germline-derived CDR1 and CDR2 are DFQATT and SNEGSKA (reference sequence). This CDR3 reads CSARQGYEQYV. The CDR3 nucleotides read TGCAGTGCTAGACAAGGATACGAGCAGTACGTC.

This rearrangement joins TRBV7-9 to TRBJ2-7; the match to TRBD1 covers 8 bases. CDR1 SEHNR and CDR2 FQNEAQ come from the germline V gene (reference sequence). With 5 bases clipped from V and 2 bases from J, the junction kept 5 bases outside the gene matches. The CDR3 totals 14 residues. CDR3 DNA: TGTGCCAGCAGCATGGGACAGGAAACCTACGAGCAGTACTTC. Translating it yields CASSMGQETYEQYF.

The V and J genes are TRBV9 and TRBJ2-1, with TRBD1 matching over 7 bases. Per the germline V gene, CDR1 is SGDLS and CDR2 is YYNGEE. This CDR3 comprises 14 residues. J was trimmed by 4 bases and V by 1 base; bases with no gene match: 2. The CDR3 sequence: CASSVWDRYNEQFF. For the CDR3, the DNA is TGTGCCAGCAGCGTATGGGACAGATACAATGAGCAGTTCTTC.

The chain is built from TRBV19 and TRBJ1-6; the D gene is possibly TRBD1 (5 bases). Germline values: CDR1 LNHDA, CDR2 SQIVND (reference sequence). The CDR3 contains 15 residues. V shed 10 bases and J shed 3 bases, with 16 bases lying between them. The CDR3 DNA reads TGTGCCACCTCCGGAGGGGTGGGCTATAATTCACCCCTCCACTTT. Protein sequence: CATSGGVGYNSPLHF.

The rearrangement uses TRBV10-3 and TRBJ1-1, with unresolved D. CDR1 and CDR2 from the germline V gene are ENHRY and SYGVKD. The CDR3 loop spans 13 amino acids. With 6 bases removed from V and 7 bases from J, the gap between germline ends came to 15 bases. This chain's CDR3 is CAISGVVSGEAFF. The CDR3 DNA is TGTGCCATCAGCGGCGTAGTAAGTGGTGAAGCTTTCTTT.

This clone came up a few times. The rearrangement joins TRBV4-2 to TRBJ2-6, with D tentatively TRBD1 (6 bases). The CDR3 totals 17 residues. V was shortened by 0 bases and J by 0 bases, with 9 bases between the two germline ends. Germline CDR1 LGHNA, CDR2 YNFKEQ. CDR3 nucleotide sequence: TGTGCCAGCAGCCAAGATCAGGGGCTCTCTGGGGCCAACGTCCTGACTTTC. It yields the protein CASSQDQGLSGANVLTF.

The sample holds a few counts of this clone. The chain has TRBV14 and TRBJ2-7; D is ambiguous. This CDR3 is built from 12 residues. Germline loops: CDR1 SGHDN, CDR2 FVKESK. With 2 bases removed from V and 3 bases from J, the gap between germline ends came to 5 bases. The CDR3 DNA follows: TGTGCCAGCAGCCAAATAGTCTACGAGCAGTACTTC. Encoded protein: CASSQIVYEQYF. The full variable domain, rest sourced from reference TRBV14 and TRBJ2-7, is EAGVTQFPSHSVIEKGQTVTLRCDPISGHDNLYWYRRVMGKEIKFLLHFVKESKQDESGMPNNRFLAERTGGTYSTLKVQPAELEDSGVYFCASSQIVYEQYFGPGTRLTVT.

J is TRBJ2-1 and V is TRBV16, with no clear D. Trimming removed 4 bases at V and 8 bases at J, with 18 bases between. The CDR3 has 15 amino acids. The germline V gene has CDR1 KGHSY and CDR2 FQNENV. The CDR3 bases are TGTGCCAGCAGCCTCATAGGCCCCGGTTTGGATGAGCAGTTCTTC. The encoded protein is CASSLIGPGLDEQFF.

Many counts were recorded for this clone. V usage is TRBV29-1 and J usage is TRBJ2-1, with D perhaps matching TRBD2 (7 bases). The CDR3 consists of 16 residues. Per the germline V gene, CDR1 is SQVTM and CDR2 is ANQGSEA. Between the trimmed V and J ends, which lost 5 bases and 0 bases, there was a span of 17 bases. In DNA, the CDR3 is TGCAGCGTTCCTAGGGGGGGCCTGGTCTCCTACAATGAGCAGTTCTTC. Protein product: CSVPRGGLVSYNEQFF.

This clone was seen a few times. This sequence joins TRBV6-5 and TRBJ1-4; D may be TRBD1 (5 bases). Trimming shortened V by 6 bases and J by 8 bases, and 19 bases separated the two germline ends. Germline V gives CDR1 MNHEY, CDR2 SVGAGI. This CDR3 has 15 residues. The CDR3, as DNA: TGTGCCAGCAGAGCATTCAGGGCAGAAGGCGAAAAACTGTTTTTT. As protein: CASRAFRAEGEKLFF.

Only a few counts were recorded for this clone. The chain has TRBV7-2 and TRBJ2-2; 14 bases are a match to TRBD2. V shed 6 bases, J shed 0 bases, and the junction held 3 bases outside the gene matches. The CDR3 is made up of 17 amino acids. Germline V gene lookup returns CDR1 SGHTA and CDR2 FQGNSA. The CDR3 protein is CASRGLAGASNTGELFF. The CDR3 coding sequence is TGTGCCAGCAGGGGACTAGCGGGGGCCTCGAACACCGGGGAGCTGTTTTTT.

The rearrangement links TRBV27 to TRBJ2-5; possible D gene TRBD1, 6 bases. V lost 3 bases and J 1 base, leaving 12 bases between the germline ends. The germline CDR1 and CDR2 sequences are MNHEY and SMNVEV (reference sequence). This CDR3 region has 15 residues. The CDR3 coding sequence is TGTGCCAGCAGTTTTAACGGGGACACCCAAGAGACCCAGTACTTC. Its protein product is CASSFNGDTQETQYF.

This clone has a handful of counts. The chain has TRBV2 and TRBJ1-5; D remains unclear. The CDR3 length is 13 residues. Germline CDR1 and CDR2: SNHLY and FYNNEI. V dropped 4 bases and J dropped 6 bases, with 10 bases sitting between them. CDR3 amino acids: CASSGGPRQPQHF. CDR3 nucleotides: TGTGCCAGCAGTGGAGGGCCGCGTCAGCCCCAGCATTTT.

As regards this clone: The same CDR3 also results from other DNA sequences found in this sample. The chain links TRBV5-1 to TRBJ2-5, with D tentatively TRBD1 or TRBD2 (7 bases each). The CDR3 loop spans 16 amino acids. Trimming removed 0 bases at V and 5 bases at J, with 17 bases between. The germline V gene encodes CDR1 SGHRS and CDR2 YFSETQ. The chain's CDR3 is CASSLGGQAGQETQYF. The CDR3 DNA reads TGCGCCAGCAGCTTGGGCGGTCAAGCGGGACAGGAGACCCAGTACTTC.

The table lists this clone with many counts. The chain is built from TRBV5-4 and TRBJ1-1; weak D call: TRBD1 (6 bases). V lost 0 bases and J 5 bases, leaving 17 bases between the germline ends. This CDR3 is built from 16 residues. In germline, CDR1 is SGHNT, CDR2 YYREEE (reference sequence). The CDR3 DNA reads as TGTGCCAGCAGCTTGGGGGGGGCGCAGGGTATGACTGAAGCTTTCTTT. Translation: CASSLGGAQGMTEAFF.

This clone was seen at least ten times. The rearrangement joins TRBV7-8 to TRBJ1-5; D call uncertain. The CDR3 is 13 residues long. Germline V CDR1 and CDR2: SGHVS, FQNEAQ. Trimming took off 1 base at V and 12 bases at J, with 13 bases between the two ends. In nucleotides, the CDR3 is TGTGCCAGCAGCTTAGACGGGAGGCAGGACCAGCATTTT. The encoded protein is CASSLDGRQDQHF.

This clone was seen more than once but under ten times. The sample carries other DNA sequences with the same CDR3. The DNA of the CDR3 is TGTGCCAGCAGTTATTCTTCCACTGAAGCTTTCTTT. Its translation: CASSYSSTEAFF. The chain recombines TRBV6-6 with TRBJ1-1; D remains unclear. V was shortened by 3 bases and J by 4 bases, with 6 bases between the two germline ends. Germline V CDR1 and CDR2: MNHNY, SVGAGI (reference sequence). The CDR3 is 12 residues long.

This clone occurred a few times. The chain recombines TRBV28 with TRBJ1-1; D not resolved. The CDR3 spans 14 residues. V was clipped by 3 bases and J by 0 bases, with 8 bases between them. The V gene's germline CDR1 is MDHEN and CDR2 SYDVKM. CDR3 bases: TGTGCCAGCAGTTTGCCGGTGATGAACACTGAAGCTTTCTTT. Translating gives CASSLPVMNTEAFF.

V and J are TRBV4-3 and TRBJ2-2; 11 nucleotides line up with TRBD1. The CDR3 has 16 amino acids. CDR1 is LGHNA and CDR2 is YSLEER in the germline V gene. The ends lost 3 bases at V and 7 bases at J; junction bases unmatched: 7. The CDR3 is CASSQIGTGGGGELFF. The CDR3 DNA reads as TGCGCCAGCAGCCAGATCGGGACAGGGGGTGGCGGGGAGCTGTTTTTT.

The rearrangement uses TRBV4-3 and TRBJ1-5; D not resolved. With 0 bases removed from V and 5 bases from J, the gap between germline ends came to 14 bases. The germline V gene encodes CDR1 LGHNA and CDR2 YSLEER. The CDR3 consists of 16 residues. The CDR3 nucleotides read TGCGCCAGCAGCCAAGAGTGGGCCCGGCGGCATCAGCCCCAGCATTTT. The encoded protein is CASSQEWARRHQPQHF.

The chain uses TRBV15 and TRBJ2-1, with D tentatively TRBD1 (6 bases). Germline loops: CDR1 LNHNV, CDR2 YYDKDF (reference sequence). The CDR3 runs 12 residues. Trimming cost V 3 bases and J 10 bases, with 10 bases left between them. The CDR3 is CATSRNRAEQFF. DNA of the CDR3: TGTGCCACCAGCAGGAACAGGGCGGAGCAGTTCTTC.